Listed below are T cell receptor beta chains from one sample, sequenced in a study of blood T cells in healthy people across ages. Via MiXCR, TCRdb re-called the 5' RACE reads, giving one row per CDR3 protein. The sample has approximately 800,000 distinct CDR3 sequences, about 62% seen once. Sequencing was done on a sample of blood. The receptors derive from a man in his thirties or forties in good health. The CDR3 runs from the conserved cysteine through the conserved F or W. D genes are given only for firm matches. Clone size, where shown, is once, few, many, or a class for clones that have expanded.

v_call: TRBV7-2
d_call: TRBD2
j_call: TRBJ2-3
clone_size: -
cdr3_aa: CASSLLAGGATDTQYF
cdr3_nt: TGTGCCAGCAGCCTTCTAGCGGGGGGGGCCACAGATACGCAGTATTTT

v_call: TRBV4-3
d_call: TRBD1
j_call: TRBJ2-7
clone_size: -
cdr3_aa: CASSPGQLSGEQYF
cdr3_nt: TGCGCCAGCAGCCCGGGACAGCTTTCCGGCGAGCAGTACTTC

v_call: TRBV20-1
d_call: TRBD2
j_call: TRBJ2-5
clone_size: -
cdr3_aa: CSARELAGGRQETQYF
cdr3_nt: TGCAGTGCTAGAGAACTAGCGGGGGGCCGCCAAGAGACCCAGTACTTC

v_call: TRBV5-1
d_call: -
j_call: TRBJ2-7
clone_size: -
cdr3_aa: CASSLSRTGPYEQYF
cdr3_nt: TGCGCCAGCAGCTTGTCCCGAACAGGGCCCTACGAGCAGTACTTC

v_call: TRBV25-1
d_call: -
j_call: TRBJ2-7
clone_size: few
cdr3_aa: CASSEYQTDYEQYF
cdr3_nt: TGTGCCAGCAGTGAATATCAGACGGACTACGAGCAGTACTTC

v_call: TRBV27
d_call: -
j_call: TRBJ2-7
clone_size: -
cdr3_aa: CASSLKGQLYYEQYF
cdr3_nt: TGTGCCAGCAGTTTAAAAGGACAGCTATACTACGAGCAGTACTTC

v_call: TRBV28
d_call: -
j_call: TRBJ2-5
clone_size: -
cdr3_aa: CASSSGQSGMETQYF
cdr3_nt: TGTGCCAGCAGTTCAGGACAATCCGGGATGGAGACCCAGTACTTC

v_call: TRBV20-1
d_call: TRBD1
j_call: TRBJ2-2
clone_size: -
cdr3_aa: CSARVTGITGELFF
cdr3_nt: TGCAGTGCTAGAGTGACAGGGATCACCGGGGAGCTGTTTTTT

v_call: TRBV5-1
d_call: -
j_call: TRBJ2-7
clone_size: -
cdr3_aa: CASRGEEGNEQYF
cdr3_nt: TGCGCCAGCAGGGGGGAGGAAGGTAACGAGCAGTACTTC

v_call: TRBV27
d_call: -
j_call: TRBJ2-7
clone_size: -
cdr3_aa: CASSRDGQSYEQYF
cdr3_nt: TGTGCCAGCAGTCGGGACGGTCAATCCTACGAGCAGTACTTC

v_call: TRBV6-5
d_call: TRBD2
j_call: TRBJ2-3
clone_size: -
cdr3_aa: CASSKLAGFTDTQYF
cdr3_nt: TGTGCCAGCAGTAAACTAGCGGGGTTCACAGATACGCAGTATTTT

v_call: TRBV5-4
d_call: -
j_call: TRBJ2-6
clone_size: -
cdr3_aa: CASSQGQPGSSGANVLTF
cdr3_nt: TGTGCCAGCAGCCAAGGACAGCCGGGAAGCTCTGGGGCCAACGTCCTGACTTTC

v_call: TRBV29-1
d_call: -
j_call: TRBJ2-3
clone_size: -
cdr3_aa: CSVPLGGTDTQYF
cdr3_nt: TGCAGCGTTCCACTCGGGGGCACAGATACGCAGTATTTT

v_call: TRBV27
d_call: TRBD2
j_call: TRBJ2-7
clone_size: few
cdr3_aa: CASSRTGGFYEQYF
cdr3_nt: TGTGCCAGCAGTCGGACGGGAGGTTTCTACGAGCAGTACTTC

v_call: TRBV30
d_call: TRBD1
j_call: TRBJ1-2
clone_size: few
cdr3_aa: CAWSTGTDGYTF
cdr3_nt: TGTGCCTGGAGTACCGGGACAGATGGCTACACCTTC

v_call: TRBV3-1
d_call: TRBD2
j_call: TRBJ2-3
clone_size: few
cdr3_aa: CASSQDLAGGTTDTQYF
cdr3_nt: TGTGCCAGCAGCCAAGATCTCGCGGGGGGCACCACAGATACGCAGTATTTT

v_call: TRBV2
d_call: -
j_call: TRBJ1-2
clone_size: few
cdr3_aa: CASSGGSGYTF
cdr3_nt: TGTGCCAGCAGTGGGGGGTCTGGCTACACCTTC

v_call: TRBV21-1
d_call: -
j_call: TRBJ1-4
clone_size: few
cdr3_aa: CASSKGCDRGLSGFEKLFF
cdr3_nt: TGTGCCAGCAGCAAAGGTTGTGACAGGGGCCTTAGTGGATTTGAAAAACTGTTTTTT

v_call: TRBV20-1
d_call: -
j_call: TRBJ2-5
clone_size: once
cdr3_aa: CSARRMFGEQYF
cdr3_nt: TGCAGTGCTAGACGGATGTTTGGAGAGCAGTACTTC

v_call: TRBV2
d_call: TRBD1
j_call: TRBJ1-2
clone_size: -
cdr3_aa: CASSVGTALYGYTF
cdr3_nt: TGTGCCAGCAGTGTCGGGACAGCCCTTTATGGCTACACCTTC